These 9 T cell receptor beta chains were all obtained from the same sample, sequenced in a study of tumor and adjacent non-tumor tissue in lung cancer. This sample's RNA came from whole unsorted tissue. Three rounds of nested PCR, following a modified ARM-PCR protocol, produced the TCRbeta library. MiXCR, applied by TCRdb to the multiplex PCR reads, yields one record per CDR3 protein. Seen here are roughly 120,000 distinct CDR3 sequences, 75% to 90% observed once, and the top ten hold 22%. The source material was lung tumor tissue. The receptors shown here come from a man in his 70s with non-small cell lung cancer.

The sample holds one count of this clonotype. Germline and junction disagree at one end, which may indicate a read error. The V gene is TRBV29-1, the J gene TRBJ2-1; TRBD2 is a possible D gene (6 bases). The CDR3 totals 14 residues. CDR1 and CDR2 from the germline V gene are SQVTM and ANQGSEA. The CDR3 reads CSVEVWKGEDEQFF. CDR3 DNA sequence: TGCAGTGTTGAAGTGTGGAAAGGGGAGGATGAGCAGTTCTTC.

In the case of this clonotype: Compared with germline, one end of the junction differs, possibly owing to a read error. The J gene is TRBJ2-3, the V gene TRBV20-1; perhaps D is TRBD1 or TRBD2 (5 bases each). Germline CDR1 and CDR2: DFQATT and SNEGSKA (reference sequence). This CDR3 has 14 amino acids. CDR3 coding DNA: TGCAGTGCTAGCTGGGACCCCCGCTCAGATACTCAGTATTTT. Its protein is CSASWDPRSDTQYF.

Notes on this clonotype: One end of the junction is discordant with germline, which a read error may explain. V usage is TRBV12-3 or TRBV12-4 and J usage is TRBJ2-2; 10 bases line up with TRBD2. The CDR3 contains 16 residues. As DNA, the CDR3 is TGTGTCAGCAGTTATTCCTTGGGACTAGCGCCCGGGGAGCTGTTTTTT. Encoded protein: CVSSYSLGLAPGELFF.

Concerning this clonotype itself: A junction boundary mismatches the germline segment, possibly from a read error. J is TRBJ1-2 and V is TRBV4-3; 7 nucleotides agree with TRBD1. This CDR3 has 13 residues. Germline-derived CDR1 and CDR2 are LGHNA and YSLEER. The CDR3 DNA follows: TGTGCCAGCAGCCAAGATACAGGGGACGGCTACACCTTC. Amino acid sequence: CASSQDTGDGYTF.

Worth noting for this clonotype: At one end, the junction sequence differs from germline, possibly due to a read error. The chain employs TRBV6-2 or TRBV6-3 and TRBJ2-1; the match to TRBD2 covers 8 bases. Germline CDR1 MNHEY, CDR2 SVGEGT. CDR3 length equals 15 residues. Here the CDR3 DNA reads TGTGTCAGCAGTCTGCGGGGGGCCTCCTACAATGAGCAATTCTTC. It is translated as CVSSLRGASYNEQFF.

This clonotype was picked up many times. The chain couples TRBV12-3 or TRBV12-4 to TRBJ1-5; the match to TRBD1 covers 9 bases. With 3 bases clipped from V and 6 bases from J, the junction kept 6 bases outside the gene matches. The CDR3 has 15 residues. The CDR3 nucleotides are TGTGCCAGCAGTTTCGAAACAGGGGGCTTTCAGCCCCAGCATTTT. It yields the protein CASSFETGGFQPQHF.

This rearrangement joins TRBV20-1 to TRBJ2-5, with D possibly called TRBD1 or TRBD2 (5 bases each). The CDR3 spans 13 residues. The V end lost 6 bases, the J end lost 5 bases, and 16 bases lay between the germline ends. Germline lookup yields CDR1 DFQATT and CDR2 SNEGSKA (reference sequence). The CDR3 DNA reads as TGCAGTGCAAAGGGACCGGTGAGGGAGACCCAGTACTTC. Translation: CSAKGPVRETQYF.

About this clonotype itself: Compared with germline, one end of the junction differs, possibly owing to a read error. V and J are TRBV6-6 and TRBJ2-4, with D tentatively TRBD2 (6 bases). Germline values: CDR1 MNHNY, CDR2 SVGAGI (reference sequence). CDR3 length equals 12 residues. CDR3 sequence reads: CASRGTQSIHYF. The DNA of the CDR3 is TGTGCCAGCAGAGGGACTCAAAGCATTCACTACTTC.

Of note for this clonotype: This CDR3 is missing its conserved last phenylalanine or tryptophan, likely due to a read error. The V gene is TRBV11-3, the J gene TRBJ1-4, with D possibly matching TRBD1 (6 bases). V was trimmed by 6 bases and J by 7 bases, leaving 15 bases between them. Per germline, CDR1 SGHNT and CDR2 YENEEA. The CDR3 totals 14 residues. CDR3 in amino acids: CASSRTASREKLFL. The CDR3 bases are TGTGCCAGCAGTAGGACAGCCTCTCGTGAAAAACTGTTTCTT.